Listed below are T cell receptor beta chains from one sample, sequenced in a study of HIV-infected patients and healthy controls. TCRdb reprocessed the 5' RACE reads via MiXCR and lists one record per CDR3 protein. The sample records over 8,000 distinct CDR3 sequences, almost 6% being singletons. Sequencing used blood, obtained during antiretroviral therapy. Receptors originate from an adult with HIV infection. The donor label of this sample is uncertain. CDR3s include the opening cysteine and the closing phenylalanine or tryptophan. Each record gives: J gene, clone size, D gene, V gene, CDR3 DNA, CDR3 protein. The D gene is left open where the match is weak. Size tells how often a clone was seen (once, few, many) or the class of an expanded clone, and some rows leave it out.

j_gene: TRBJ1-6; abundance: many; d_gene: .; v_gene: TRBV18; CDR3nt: TGTGCCAGCTCACAGGACAGATATAATTCACCCCTCCACTTT; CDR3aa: CASSQDRYNSPLHF
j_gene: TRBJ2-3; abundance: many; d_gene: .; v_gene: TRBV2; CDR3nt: TGTGCCAGCAGTGCGATTGGGGGACGAGATACGCAGTATTTT; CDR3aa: CASSAIGGRDTQYF
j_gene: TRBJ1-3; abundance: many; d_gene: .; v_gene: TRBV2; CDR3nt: TGTGCCAGCAGTGAACAGGGCTCTGGAAACACCATATATTTT; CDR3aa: CASSEQGSGNTIYF
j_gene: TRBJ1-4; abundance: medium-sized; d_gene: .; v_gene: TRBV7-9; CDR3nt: TGTGCCAGCAGCCCCTCCATGGGGGCAGGAGGGGGAGAAAAACTGTTTTTT; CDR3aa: CASSPSMGAGGGEKLFF
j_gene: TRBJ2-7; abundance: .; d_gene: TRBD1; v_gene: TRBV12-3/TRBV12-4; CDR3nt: TGTGCCAGCAGTTTCCGGGACAGGGACCGCGAGCAGTACTTC; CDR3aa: CASSFRDRDREQYF
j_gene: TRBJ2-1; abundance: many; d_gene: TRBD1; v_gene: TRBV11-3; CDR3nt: TGTGCCAGCAGTTCAGGGGGCCGTGAGCAGTTCTTC; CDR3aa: CASSSGGREQFF
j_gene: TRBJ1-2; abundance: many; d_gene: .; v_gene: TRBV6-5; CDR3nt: TGTGCCAGCAAGGAGGGACCGGCTAACTATGGCTACACCTTC; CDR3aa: CASKEGPANYGYTF
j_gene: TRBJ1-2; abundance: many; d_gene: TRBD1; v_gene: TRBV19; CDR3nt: TGTGCCAGTACCTCACCCCTGTCGACAGGGAATGGCTACACCTTC; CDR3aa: CASTSPLSTGNGYTF
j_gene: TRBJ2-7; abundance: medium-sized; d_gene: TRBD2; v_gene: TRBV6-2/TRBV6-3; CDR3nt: TGTGCCAGCAGCATTAGCGGGAGGGCCGGTTACGAGCAGTACTTC; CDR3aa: CASSISGRAGYEQYF
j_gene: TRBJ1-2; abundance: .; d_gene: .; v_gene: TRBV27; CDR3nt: TGTGCCAGCAGTTTAGGGAGGGGAAGCTATGGCTACACCTTC; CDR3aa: CASSLGRGSYGYTF
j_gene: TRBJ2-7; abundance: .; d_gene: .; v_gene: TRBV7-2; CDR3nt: TGTGCCAGCAACTTGGAGGGACGGACCTACGAGCAGTACTTC; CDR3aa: CASNLEGRTYEQYF
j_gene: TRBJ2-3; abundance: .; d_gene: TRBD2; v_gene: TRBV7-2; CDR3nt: TGTGCCAGCAGGTTCGACTCGACTAGCGGGAGCTCTATTCAGTATTTT; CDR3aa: CASRFDSTSGSSIQYF
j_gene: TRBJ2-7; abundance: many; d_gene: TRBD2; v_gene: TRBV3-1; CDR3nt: TGTGCCAGCAGCCAAGATCTAATGGCGGGGGCCTACGAGCAGTACTTC; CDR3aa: CASSQDLMAGAYEQYF
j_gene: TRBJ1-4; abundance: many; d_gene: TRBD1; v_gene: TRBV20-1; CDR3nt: TGCAGTGCTATCACGCCGGGACAGACTAATGAAAAACTGTTTTTT; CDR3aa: CSAITPGQTNEKLFF
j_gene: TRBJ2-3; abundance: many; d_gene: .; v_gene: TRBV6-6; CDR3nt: TGTGCCAGCAGTTACTCACAACTGACCACAGATACGCAGTATTTT; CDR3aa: CASSYSQLTTDTQYF
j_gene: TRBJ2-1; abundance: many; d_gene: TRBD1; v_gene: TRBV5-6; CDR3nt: TGTGCCAGCAGCTTGGGAGGGTACAGGGGGACGATCTTC; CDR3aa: CASSLGGYRGTIF
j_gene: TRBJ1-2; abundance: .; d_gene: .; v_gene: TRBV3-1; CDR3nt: TGTGCCAGCAGCCAAGCCTCGCGGCCTGGCTACACCTTC; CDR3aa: CASSQASRPGYTF
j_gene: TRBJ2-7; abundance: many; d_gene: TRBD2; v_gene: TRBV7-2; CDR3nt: TGTGCCAGCAGCTTTAGCGGGGGGGCCTTATACGAGCAGTACTTC; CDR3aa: CASSFSGGALYEQYF
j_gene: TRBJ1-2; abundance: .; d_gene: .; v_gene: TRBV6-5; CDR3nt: TGTGCCAGCAGTTCCCCACATGGATCCGGCTATGGCTACACCTTC; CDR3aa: CASSSPHGSGYGYTF
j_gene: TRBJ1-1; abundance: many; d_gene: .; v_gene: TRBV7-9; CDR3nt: TGTGCCAGCAGCTTAGTTGGGCGGTCTGAAGCTTTCTTT; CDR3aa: CASSLVGRSEAFF
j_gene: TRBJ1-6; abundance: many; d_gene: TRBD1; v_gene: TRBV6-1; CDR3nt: TGTGCCAGCAGTGACTACAGGGGTAATAATTCACCCCTCCACTTT; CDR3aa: CASSDYRGNNSPLHF
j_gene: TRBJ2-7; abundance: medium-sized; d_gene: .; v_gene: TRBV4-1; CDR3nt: TGCGCCAGCAGCCACGAGCCGGGACCGAGGGAGCAGTACTTC; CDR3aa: CASSHEPGPREQYF
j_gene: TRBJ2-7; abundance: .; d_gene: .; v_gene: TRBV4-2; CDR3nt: TGTGCCAGCAGCCAAGACTTCGGGATAATGGGGCAGGAGTACTTC; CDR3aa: CASSQDFGIMGQEYF
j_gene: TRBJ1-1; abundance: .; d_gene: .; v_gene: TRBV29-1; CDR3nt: TGCAGCGTTTGCCAAGCCATGAAGGTGGGCACTGAAGCTTTCTTT; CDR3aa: CSVCQAMKVGTEAFF
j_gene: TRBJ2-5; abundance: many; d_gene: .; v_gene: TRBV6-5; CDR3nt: TGTGCCAGCAGTCCTCTACGGAGCGGAGAGACCCAGTACTTC; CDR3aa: CASSPLRSGETQYF
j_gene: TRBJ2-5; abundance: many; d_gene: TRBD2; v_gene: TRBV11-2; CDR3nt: TGTGCCAGCACCAGGGGGCTAGCGGGGGGGGAAGAGACCCAGTACTTC; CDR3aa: CASTRGLAGGEETQYF
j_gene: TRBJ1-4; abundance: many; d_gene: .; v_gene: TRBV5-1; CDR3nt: TGCGCCAGCAGCTTGGCCGGGCAGGGTCGAGGTGAAAAACTGTTTTTT; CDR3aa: CASSLAGQGRGEKLFF
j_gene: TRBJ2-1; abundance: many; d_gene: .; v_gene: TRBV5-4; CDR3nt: TGTGCCAGCAGCCCAGCGTGGGGGAGCAATGAGCAGTTCTTC; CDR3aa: CASSPAWGSNEQFF
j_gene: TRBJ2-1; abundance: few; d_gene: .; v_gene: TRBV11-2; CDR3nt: TGTGCCAGCGCCCTTTCAAGCTCCTACAATGAGCAGTTCTTC; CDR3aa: CASALSSSYNEQFF
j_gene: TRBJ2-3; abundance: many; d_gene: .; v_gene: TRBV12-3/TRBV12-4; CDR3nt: TGTGCCAGCAGTCGATCAGATACGCAGTATTTT; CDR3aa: CASSRSDTQYF
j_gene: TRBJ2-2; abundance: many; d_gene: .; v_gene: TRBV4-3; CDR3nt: TGCGCCAGCAGCCAAGAAACCCCCACCACAGGTCCCGGGGAGCTGTTTTTT; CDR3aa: CASSQETPTTGPGELFF
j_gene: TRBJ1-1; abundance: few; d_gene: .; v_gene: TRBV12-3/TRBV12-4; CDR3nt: TGTGCCAGCAGCCTGACACCGAACACTGAAGCTTTCTTT; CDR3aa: CASSLTPNTEAFF